This TCR beta chain originates from a study of blood T cell repertoires in COVID-19. Assay: immunoSEQ multiplex PCR; the TCRdb copy retains only in-frame clones and omits some. The sample records fewer than 200,000 clones, approximately 79% being singletons. Sequencing was carried out using peripheral blood. The sequence came from a woman aged 80 or older with acute or convalescent COVID-19.

DNA of the CDR3: TGTGCCAGCTCATACCAGGCGCCTAGCGGAGAGGAAGGAGGATCGGGGCAGTACTTC. This encodes CASSYQAPSGEEGGSGQYF. The J gene is TRBJ2-7, the V gene TRBV18; 7 bases align to TRBD2. Per the germline V gene, CDR1 is KGHSH and CDR2 is LQKENI. The V and J ends lost 5 bases and 9 bases, in that order; junction bases with no gene match: 28. The CDR3 totals 19 residues.